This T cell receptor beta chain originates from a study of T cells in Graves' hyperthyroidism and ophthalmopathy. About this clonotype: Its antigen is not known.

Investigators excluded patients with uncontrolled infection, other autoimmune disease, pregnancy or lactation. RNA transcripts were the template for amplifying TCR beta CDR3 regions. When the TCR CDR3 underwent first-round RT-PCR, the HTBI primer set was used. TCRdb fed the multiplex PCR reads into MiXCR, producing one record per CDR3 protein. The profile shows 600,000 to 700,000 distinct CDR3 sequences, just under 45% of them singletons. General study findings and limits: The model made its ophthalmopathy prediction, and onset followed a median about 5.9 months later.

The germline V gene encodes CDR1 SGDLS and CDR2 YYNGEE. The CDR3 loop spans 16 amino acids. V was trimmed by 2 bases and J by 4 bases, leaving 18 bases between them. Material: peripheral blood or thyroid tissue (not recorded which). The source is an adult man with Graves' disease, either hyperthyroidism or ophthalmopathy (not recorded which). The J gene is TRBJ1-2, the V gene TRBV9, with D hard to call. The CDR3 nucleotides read TGTGCCAGCAGCGTTGGGTTGGGAGCGAATCCCTATGGCTACACCTTC. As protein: CASSVGLGANPYGYTF.